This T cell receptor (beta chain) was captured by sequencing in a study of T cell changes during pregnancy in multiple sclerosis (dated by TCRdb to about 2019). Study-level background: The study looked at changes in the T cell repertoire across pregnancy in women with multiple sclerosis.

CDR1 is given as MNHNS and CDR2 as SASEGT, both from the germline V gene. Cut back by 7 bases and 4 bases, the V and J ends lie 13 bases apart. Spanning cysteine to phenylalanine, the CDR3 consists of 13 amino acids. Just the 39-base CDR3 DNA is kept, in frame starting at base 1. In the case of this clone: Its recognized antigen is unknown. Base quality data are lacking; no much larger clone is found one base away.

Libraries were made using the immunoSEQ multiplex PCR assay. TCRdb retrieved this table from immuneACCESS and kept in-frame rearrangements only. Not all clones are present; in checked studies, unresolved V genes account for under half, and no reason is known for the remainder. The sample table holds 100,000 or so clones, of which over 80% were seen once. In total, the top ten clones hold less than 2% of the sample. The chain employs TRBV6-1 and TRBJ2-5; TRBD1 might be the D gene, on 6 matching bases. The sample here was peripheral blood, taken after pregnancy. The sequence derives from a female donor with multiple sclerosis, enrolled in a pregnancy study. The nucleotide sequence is TGTGCCAGCAAACTAACAGGGAGAGAGACCCAGTACTTC. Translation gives CASKLTGRETQYF.